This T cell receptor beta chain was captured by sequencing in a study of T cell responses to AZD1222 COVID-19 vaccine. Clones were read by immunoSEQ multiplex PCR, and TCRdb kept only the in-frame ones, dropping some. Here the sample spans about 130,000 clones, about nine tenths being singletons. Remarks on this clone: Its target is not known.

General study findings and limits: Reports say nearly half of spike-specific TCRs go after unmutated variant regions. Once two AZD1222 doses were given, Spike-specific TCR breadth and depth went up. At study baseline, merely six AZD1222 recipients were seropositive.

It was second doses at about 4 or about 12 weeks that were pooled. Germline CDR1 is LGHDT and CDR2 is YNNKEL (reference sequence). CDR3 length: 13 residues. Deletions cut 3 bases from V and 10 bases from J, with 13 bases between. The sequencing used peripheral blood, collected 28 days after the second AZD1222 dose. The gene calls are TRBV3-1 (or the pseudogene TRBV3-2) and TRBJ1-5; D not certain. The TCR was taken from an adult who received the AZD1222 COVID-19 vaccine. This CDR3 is CASSQTQMVPQHF. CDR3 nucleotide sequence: TGTGCCAGCAGCCAGACCCAGATGGTCCCCCAGCATTTT.